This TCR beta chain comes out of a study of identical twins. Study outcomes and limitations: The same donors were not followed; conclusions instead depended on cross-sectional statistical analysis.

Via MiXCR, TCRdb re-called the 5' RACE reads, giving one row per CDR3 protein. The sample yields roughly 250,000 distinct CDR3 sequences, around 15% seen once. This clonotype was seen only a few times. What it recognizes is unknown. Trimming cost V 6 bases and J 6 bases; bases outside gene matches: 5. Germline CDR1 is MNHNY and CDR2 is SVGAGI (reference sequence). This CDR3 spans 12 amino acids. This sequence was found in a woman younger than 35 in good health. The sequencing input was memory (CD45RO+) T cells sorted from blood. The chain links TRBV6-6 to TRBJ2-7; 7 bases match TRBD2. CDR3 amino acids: CASSRGGGEQYF. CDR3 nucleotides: TGTGCCAGCAGCCGCGGGGGAGGCGAGCAGTACTTC.